This T cell receptor beta chain appears in the sequencing data of a study of control samples from healthy donors and cancer patients. V was pared by 2 bases and J by 5 bases, with 6 bases between. There are 12 residues in the CDR3. The germline gives CDR1 GTSNPN, CDR2 SVGIG (reference sequence). Generated by immunoSEQ multiplex PCR, the TCRdb table keeps only in-frame clones and is missing some. The table shows some 130,000 clones, with roughly 95% occurring only once. This chain uses TRBV30 with TRBJ2-2, with D perhaps TRBD2 (5 bases). This TCR was recovered from a man aged 25-40 years in good health. The sequencing input was blood. DNA of the CDR3: TGTGCCTGGAGTCCGGGAACCGGGGAGCTGTTTTTT. Translation: CAWSPGTGELFF.